A selection of T cell receptor beta chains follows, all from one sample in a study of technical replicates of blood from a few donors. Only in-frame clones appear in the TCRdb table, and some are missing; sequencing was by immunoSEQ multiplex PCR. The data hold roughly 79,000 clones, with 91% observed a single time. Sequencing was performed on T cells isolated from PBMCs. The receptors here all came from a human donor in good health. Some clones in this sample may be carry-over from other donors' samples. CDR3s include the opening cysteine and the closing phenylalanine or tryptophan. The order of the fields is clone size, J gene, CDR3 length, V gene, D gene, CDR3 DNA, CDR3 protein. A D gene is named only where the DNA matches it firmly. Some rows have no size entry. The others give once, few or many, or a class for an expanded clone.

clone size: NA
J gene: TRBJ1-1
CDR3 length: 13
V gene: TRBV11-2
D gene: TRBD1
CDR3 DNA: TGTGCCAGCAGCCTGGACAGGATAGGTCCAGCTTTCTTT
CDR3 protein: CASSLDRIGPAFF

clone size: NA
J gene: TRBJ1-2
CDR3 length: 14
V gene: TRBV5-6
D gene: NA
CDR3 DNA: TGTGCCAGCAGCTCAGATCGCCTTGGCTATGGCTACACCTTC
CDR3 protein: CASSSDRLGYGYTF

clone size: NA
J gene: TRBJ1-4
CDR3 length: 13
V gene: TRBV7-9
D gene: NA
CDR3 DNA: TGTGCCAGCAGCTTAGGCGGAAATGAAAAACTGTTTTTT
CDR3 protein: CASSLGGNEKLFF

clone size: NA
J gene: TRBJ2-5
CDR3 length: 12
V gene: TRBV29-1
D gene: TRBD2
CDR3 DNA: TGCAGTCAACGGGGGGGCCAAGAGACCCAGTACTTC
CDR3 protein: CSQRGGQETQYF

clone size: NA
J gene: TRBJ1-1
CDR3 length: 15
V gene: TRBV7-6
D gene: NA
CDR3 DNA: TGTGCCAGCAGCCCCAGTTGGGGGCGAGCCACTGAAGCTTTCTTT
CDR3 protein: CASSPSWGRATEAFF

clone size: NA
J gene: TRBJ2-7
CDR3 length: 15
V gene: TRBV28
D gene: TRBD2
CDR3 DNA: TGTGCCAGCAGTCCAACGACTAGCGGGATCTACGAGCAGTACTTC
CDR3 protein: CASSPTTSGIYEQYF

clone size: NA
J gene: TRBJ1-1
CDR3 length: 16
V gene: TRBV7-9
D gene: TRBD1
CDR3 DNA: TGTGCCAGCAGCTTAGGCGGGACAGGGAGGAACACTGAAGCTTTCTTT
CDR3 protein: CASSLGGTGRNTEAFF

clone size: few
J gene: TRBJ1-1
CDR3 length: 12
V gene: TRBV6-6
D gene: NA
CDR3 DNA: TGTGCCAGCACCCTCGCAGACACTGAAGCTTTCTTT
CDR3 protein: CASTLADTEAFF

clone size: NA
J gene: TRBJ2-7
CDR3 length: 14
V gene: TRBV11-2
D gene: TRBD2
CDR3 DNA: TGTGCCAGCAGCTTAGTTGGGCAGGGAGGGGAGCAGTACTTC
CDR3 protein: CASSLVGQGGEQYF

clone size: NA
J gene: TRBJ2-1
CDR3 length: 15
V gene: TRBV18
D gene: NA
CDR3 DNA: TGTGCCAGCTCACCATCTAGGAGGTCCTACAATGAGCAGTTCTTC
CDR3 protein: CASSPSRRSYNEQFF

clone size: NA
J gene: TRBJ1-5
CDR3 length: 13
V gene: TRBV6-5
D gene: NA
CDR3 DNA: TGTGCCAGCAGTTACTCCCCACTCGAGGCCCAGCATTTT
CDR3 protein: CASSYSPLEAQHF

clone size: NA
J gene: TRBJ2-1
CDR3 length: 16
V gene: TRBV10-3
D gene: TRBD1
CDR3 DNA: TGTGCCATCAGTGAGTCGACAGGGAGCTCCTACAATGAGCAGTTCTTC
CDR3 protein: CAISESTGSSYNEQFF

clone size: NA
J gene: TRBJ2-1
CDR3 length: 14
V gene: TRBV5-1
D gene: NA
CDR3 DNA: TGCGCCAGCAGCTTGTCTGGGGGGGGCGATGAGCAGTTCTTC
CDR3 protein: CASSLSGGGDEQFF